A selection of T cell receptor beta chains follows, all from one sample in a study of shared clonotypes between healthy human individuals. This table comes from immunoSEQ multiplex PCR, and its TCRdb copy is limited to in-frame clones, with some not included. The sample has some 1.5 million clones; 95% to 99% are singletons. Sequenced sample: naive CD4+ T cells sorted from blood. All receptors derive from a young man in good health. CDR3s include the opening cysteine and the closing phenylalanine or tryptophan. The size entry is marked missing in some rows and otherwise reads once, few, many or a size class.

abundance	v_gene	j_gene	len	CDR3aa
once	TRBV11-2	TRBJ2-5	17	CASSLGITGAKKETQYF
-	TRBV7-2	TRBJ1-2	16	CTSSYLQGAGNYGYTF
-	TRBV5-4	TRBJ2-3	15	CASSMTSSPTDTQYF
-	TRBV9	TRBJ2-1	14	CASSVADSYNEQFF
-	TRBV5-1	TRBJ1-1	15	CASSLERDRPTEAFF
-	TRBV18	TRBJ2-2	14	CASSPSRHTGELFF
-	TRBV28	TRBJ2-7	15	CASSSSGSGSYEQYF
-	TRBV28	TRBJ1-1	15	CASSLTGTGNTEAFF
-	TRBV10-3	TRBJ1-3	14	CAISPGILGNTIYF
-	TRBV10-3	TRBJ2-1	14	CAISERGGDGEQFF
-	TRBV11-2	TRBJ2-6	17	CASSPRTSGAGANVLTF
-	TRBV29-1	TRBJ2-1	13	CSVEKGSVNEQFF
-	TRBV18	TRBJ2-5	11	CASSVQETQYF
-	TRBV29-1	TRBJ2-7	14	CSVGLAGAPYEQYF
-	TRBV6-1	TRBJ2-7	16	CASSESSVGGYYEQYF
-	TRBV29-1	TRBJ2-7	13	CSVGPGLTLEQYF
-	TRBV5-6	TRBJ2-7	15	CASSLGDGALYEQYF
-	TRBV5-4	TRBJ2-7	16	CASSPGEAGGLVEQYF
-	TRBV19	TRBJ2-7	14	CASRPSGDSYEQYF
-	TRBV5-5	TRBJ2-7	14	CASGTGTGSHEQYF